This T cell receptor (beta chain) is from a study of blood T cell repertoires in COVID-19. Study at large: Sites across the United States, Italy and Spain contributed samples from acute and convalescent COVID-19. T cells, B-cell-depleted T cells, or PBMCs supplied cDNA or gDNA.

In the authors' workflow: Estimation of nucleated cell counts was performed using reference gene primer amplification. TCRdb's table, derived via immunoSEQ multiplex PCR, lists solely in-frame clones and lacks some. V, J and clone size were drawn from that table, and D and trimming were deduced from the DNA. The sample lists some 130,000 clones, over 60% occurring once. The germline V gene encodes CDR1 SGDLS and CDR2 YYNGEE. This CDR3 is 13 amino acids long. V lost 7 bases and J 1 base, leaving 11 bases between the germline ends. This rearrangement joins TRBV9 to TRBJ1-1; no clear D. Sample: peripheral blood. This receptor was taken from a woman between 65 and 79 years old with acute or convalescent COVID-19. The CDR3 here is CASGGRPNTEAFF. DNA of the CDR3: TGTGCCAGCGGTGGCAGGCCGAACACTGAAGCTTTCTTT.